These T cell receptor beta chains were read from a single sample in a study of T cell changes during pregnancy in multiple sclerosis. The table came from immunoSEQ multiplex PCR; TCRdb's copy has only in-frame clones and leaves some out. Of 50,000 or so clones listed, over 80% are singletons. Sequences were derived from CD4+ T cells from peripheral blood mononuclear cells, sampled in the third trimester of pregnancy. These receptor sequences come from a female donor with multiple sclerosis, enrolled in a pregnancy study. Each CDR3 is given with its conserved first and last residue. D genes are given only for firm matches.

J gene	V gene	D gene	CDR3 DNA	CDR3 protein
TRBJ1-1	TRBV9	.	TGTGCCAGCAGCGTAGATCAGGGGTCAGGGCACACTGAAGCTTTCTTT	CASSVDQGSGHTEAFF
TRBJ1-1	TRBV4-2	.	TGTGCCAGCAGCCCCCCGGGGGGTAACACTGAAGCTTTCTTT	CASSPPGGNTEAFF
TRBJ2-2	TRBV4-3	TRBD1	TGCGCCAGCAGCCAATCTCCGGGACAGGGACCCGGGGAGCTGTTTTTT	CASSQSPGQGPGELFF
TRBJ2-3	TRBV29-1	.	TGCAGCGCCGACGCGGAGAGCACAGATACGCAGTATTTT	CSADAESTDTQYF
TRBJ2-2	TRBV7-2	.	TGTGCCAGCAGCTTTTTACATTTAACCGGGGAGCTGTTTTTT	CASSFLHLTGELFF
TRBJ2-5	TRBV2	TRBD2	TGTGCCAGCACCGTGGCTAGCGGGGGGGCCGGGAAGACCCAGTACTTC	CASTVASGGAGKTQYF
TRBJ1-4	TRBV10-3	TRBD1	TGTGCCATCAGTGAGAGTCCGACAGGGGGAGAGCGTCTGTTTTTT	CAISESPTGGERLFF
TRBJ2-3	TRBV2	.	TGTGCCAGCAGGTCTCTAGGAGATACGCAGTATTTT	CASRSLGDTQYF
TRBJ1-3	TRBV14	.	TGTGCCAGCAGCCAATCGGGGGGAAACACCATATATTTT	CASSQSGGNTIYF
TRBJ1-1	TRBV5-6	.	TGTGCCAGCAGCTTGTGGAGGGGGGGGCTGAACACTGAAGCTTTCTTT	CASSLWRGGLNTEAFF
TRBJ1-1	TRBV6-1	TRBD1	TGTGCCAGCAGATACCAAGAGGCAGGGGGAATTGAAGCTTTCTTT	CASRYQEAGGIEAFF
TRBJ1-2	TRBV19	.	TGTGCCAGTAGTACAACGGGACACCCTAAGGGGGGCTACACCTTC	CASSTTGHPKGGYTF
TRBJ1-4	TRBV5-1	.	TGCGCCAGCAGCCCTGAGGGCCTCGGAAATGAAAAACTGTTTTTT	CASSPEGLGNEKLFF
TRBJ2-3	TRBV14	TRBD1	TGTGCCAGCAGCCGGAACCCGGGACAGATCCCCACAGATACGCAGTATTTT	CASSRNPGQIPTDTQYF
TRBJ2-7	TRBV9	TRBD1	TGTGCCAGCAGCGTAGGGGACAGACTCTACGAGCAGTACTTC	CASSVGDRLYEQYF
TRBJ1-2	TRBV7-2	TRBD1	TGTGCCAGCAGCTTAGTTTCAGGGGGCTATGGCTACACCTTC	CASSLVSGGYGYTF
TRBJ2-7	TRBV18	TRBD1	TGTGCCACACGTCCCAGTATAGGGGGCAACGAGCAGTACTTC	CATRPSIGGNEQYF
TRBJ2-3	TRBV5-1	.	TGCGCCAGCAGCTTGGAAAACGGGGGTTTGTCAGATACGCAGTATTTT	CASSLENGGLSDTQYF
TRBJ1-5	TRBV19	TRBD1	TGTGCCAGTAGTATTAACAGGGGTGTTAATCAGCCCCAGCATTTT	CASSINRGVNQPQHF
TRBJ1-4	TRBV5-1	TRBD1	TGCGCCAGCAGCTCCCAAGGGGGCGGAGAGGAAAAACTGTTTTTT	CASSSQGGGEEKLFF
TRBJ1-5	TRBV6-5	TRBD1	TGTGCCAGCAGAGATTCACAGGGGGCAGGGCAGCCCCAGCATTTT	CASRDSQGAGQPQHF
TRBJ1-5	TRBV7-2	TRBD1	TGTGCCAGCAGCTTGGGGGACAGGGGCCTATATAGCAATCAGCCCCAGCATTTT	CASSLGDRGLYSNQPQHF
TRBJ1-1	TRBV7-6	TRBD1	TGTGCCAGCAGCGCGGACAGGGGGCGTATCACTGAAGCTTTCTTT	CASSADRGRITEAFF
TRBJ2-1	TRBV7-6	TRBD2	TGTGCCAGCAGCTTAATCCCTAGCGGGGGGCCAGGGGATGAGCAGTTCTTC	CASSLIPSGGPGDEQFF